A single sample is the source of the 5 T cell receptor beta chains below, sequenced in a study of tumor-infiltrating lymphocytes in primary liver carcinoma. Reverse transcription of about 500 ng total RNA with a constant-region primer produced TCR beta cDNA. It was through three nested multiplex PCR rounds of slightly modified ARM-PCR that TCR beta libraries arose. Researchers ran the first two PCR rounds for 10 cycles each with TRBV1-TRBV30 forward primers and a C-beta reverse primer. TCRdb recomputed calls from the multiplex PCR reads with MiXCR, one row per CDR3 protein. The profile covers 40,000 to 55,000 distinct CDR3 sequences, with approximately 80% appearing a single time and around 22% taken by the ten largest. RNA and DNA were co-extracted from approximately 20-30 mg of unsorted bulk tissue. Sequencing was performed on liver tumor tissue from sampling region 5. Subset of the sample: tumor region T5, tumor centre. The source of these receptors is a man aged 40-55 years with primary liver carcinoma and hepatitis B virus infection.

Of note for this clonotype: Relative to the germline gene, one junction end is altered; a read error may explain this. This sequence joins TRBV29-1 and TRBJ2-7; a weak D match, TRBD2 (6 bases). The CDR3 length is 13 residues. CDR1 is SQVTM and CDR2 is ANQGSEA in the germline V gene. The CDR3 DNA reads TGCAACGTTGCCGGGACTCCCCCCTACGGGCAGTACTTC. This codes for CNVAGTPPYGQYF.

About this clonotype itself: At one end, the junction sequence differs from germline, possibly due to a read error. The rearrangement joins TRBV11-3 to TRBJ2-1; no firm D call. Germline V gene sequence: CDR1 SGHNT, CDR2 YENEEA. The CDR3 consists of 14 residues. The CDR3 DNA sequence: TGTGCCAGCAGCATAGGCGTCTTGAACAATGAGCAGTTGTTC. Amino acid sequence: CASSIGVLNNEQLF.

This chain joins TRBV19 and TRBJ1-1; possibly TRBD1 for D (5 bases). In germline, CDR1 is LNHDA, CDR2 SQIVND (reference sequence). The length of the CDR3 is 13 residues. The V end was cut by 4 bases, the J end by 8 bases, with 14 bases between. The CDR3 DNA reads TGTGCCAGTAGTACCACCCACGGACAAGAAGCTTTCTTT. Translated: CASSTTHGQEAFF.

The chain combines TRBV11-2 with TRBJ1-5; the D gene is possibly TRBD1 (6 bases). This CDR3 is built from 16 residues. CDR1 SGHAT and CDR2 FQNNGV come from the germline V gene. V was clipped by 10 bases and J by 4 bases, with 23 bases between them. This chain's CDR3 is CANSLKGGLTNQPQHF. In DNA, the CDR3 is TGTGCCAACAGTCTAAAAGGGGGACTGACAAATCAGCCCCAGCATTTT.

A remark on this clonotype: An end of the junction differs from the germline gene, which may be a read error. DNA for the CDR3: TGTGCCATCACTGAAACCGAGACAGGGTATGACTACACCTTC. Protein product: CAITETETGYDYTF. This chain connects TRBV10-3 to TRBJ1-2, with 7 bases matching TRBD1. The CDR3 is 14 amino acids. Germline values: CDR1 ENHRY, CDR2 SYGVKD.